This is a list of T cell receptor beta chains from one sample in a study of control samples from healthy donors and cancer patients. Clones were sequenced by immunoSEQ multiplex PCR, and TCRdb holds only the in-frame ones, with some missing. The data contain about 250,000 clones, roughly 82% of them singletons. The sample taken for sequencing was PBMCs. These receptors all come from a woman aged 60-75 years with lung cancer. Each CDR3 is given with its conserved first and last residue. The order of the fields is J gene, V gene, D gene, CDR3 DNA, CDR3 protein. The D gene is left open where the match is weak.

j_call: TRBJ2-1
v_call: TRBV28
d_call: TRBD2
cdr3_nt: TGTGCCAGCAGCCTCCCGGGGGTTAGCGGGGTAATTAAGCAGTTCTTC
cdr3_aa: CASSLPGVSGVIKQFF

j_call: TRBJ2-7
v_call: TRBV28
d_call: NA
cdr3_nt: TGTGCCAGCAGTTTTCAGGTCTGGGAGCAGTACTTC
cdr3_aa: CASSFQVWEQYF

j_call: TRBJ2-7
v_call: TRBV3-1/TRBV3-2
d_call: NA
cdr3_nt: TGTGCCAGCAGCCAGACAATGAGCTCCTACGAGCAGTACTTC
cdr3_aa: CASSQTMSSYEQYF

j_call: TRBJ1-6
v_call: TRBV5-1
d_call: NA
cdr3_nt: TGCGCCAGCAGCTTGGGTAGAGGGAATTCACCCCTCCACTTT
cdr3_aa: CASSLGRGNSPLHF

j_call: TRBJ2-3
v_call: TRBV5-1
d_call: NA
cdr3_nt: TGCGCCAGCAGCTTGGGGGCTAGACCCGCGGATACGCAGTATTTT
cdr3_aa: CASSLGARPADTQYF

j_call: TRBJ1-5
v_call: TRBV19
d_call: TRBD1
cdr3_nt: TGTGCCAGTAGTATTCTGGACAGGGGTAGCAATCAGCCCCAGCATTTT
cdr3_aa: CASSILDRGSNQPQHF

j_call: TRBJ2-2
v_call: TRBV7-2
d_call: NA
cdr3_nt: TGTGCCAGCGCCAGGATGGTGATCGCCGGGGAGCTGTTTTTT
cdr3_aa: CASARMVIAGELFF

j_call: TRBJ1-2
v_call: TRBV5-4
d_call: TRBD1
cdr3_nt: TGTGCCAGCAGCCGCGGGACAGGGCTCTATGGCTACACCTTC
cdr3_aa: CASSRGTGLYGYTF

j_call: TRBJ2-5
v_call: TRBV4-1
d_call: NA
cdr3_nt: TGCGCCAGCAGCCAAACACCCAGGCGCGAGACCCAGTACTTC
cdr3_aa: CASSQTPRRETQYF

j_call: TRBJ2-5
v_call: TRBV7-8
d_call: TRBD2
cdr3_nt: TGTGCCTTGAGTCGCGGGGGGCCCCAAGAGACCCAGTACTTC
cdr3_aa: CALSRGGPQETQYF

j_call: TRBJ1-4
v_call: TRBV19
d_call: NA
cdr3_nt: TGTGCCAGTATGGGGTATCAAGAAAAACTGTTTTTT
cdr3_aa: CASMGYQEKLFF

j_call: TRBJ1-1
v_call: TRBV5-1
d_call: TRBD1
cdr3_nt: TGCGCCAGCAGCTTGGCTGGACAGGGAGGCACTGAAGCTTTCTTT
cdr3_aa: CASSLAGQGGTEAFF

j_call: TRBJ1-6
v_call: TRBV6-5
d_call: TRBD1
cdr3_nt: TGTGCCAGCAGTTCCATTGACAGGGGATTTAATTCACCCCTCCACTTT
cdr3_aa: CASSSIDRGFNSPLHF

j_call: TRBJ1-1
v_call: TRBV2
d_call: NA
cdr3_nt: TGTGCCAGCATAGAGTTTCGGGCGAACACTGAAGCTTTCTTT
cdr3_aa: CASIEFRANTEAFF

j_call: TRBJ2-1
v_call: TRBV3-1/TRBV3-2
d_call: NA
cdr3_nt: TGTGCCAGCAGCCTAGGGGTACAGGTTTACAATGAGCAGTTCTTC
cdr3_aa: CASSLGVQVYNEQFF